This T cell receptor (beta chain) was recorded in a study of blood T cell repertoires in COVID-19. The overall study: Sources were T cells, B-cell-depleted T cells, or PBMCs; the material itself was cDNA or gDNA.

In the study's own analysis: Reference gene primer amplification gave estimated nucleated cell counts. Assay: immunoSEQ multiplex PCR; the TCRdb copy retains only in-frame clones and omits some. V and J calls and clone size are those listed in that table; D and trimming were worked out from the DNA. In the table there are approximately 300,000 clones, about 85% of which are singletons. Germline loops: CDR1 SGHNT, CDR2 YENEEA. V lost 3 bases and J 3 bases, leaving 6 bases between the germline ends. The CDR3 is 13 amino acids. Sequenced: peripheral blood. The V call is TRBV11-3, the J call TRBJ2-1; perhaps TRBD2 as D (5 bases). The sequence derives from a man younger than 35 with active or convalescent COVID-19. CDR3 coding DNA: TGTGCCAGCAGCTTCGGGAACTACAATGAGCAGTTCTTC. Translating it yields CASSFGNYNEQFF.